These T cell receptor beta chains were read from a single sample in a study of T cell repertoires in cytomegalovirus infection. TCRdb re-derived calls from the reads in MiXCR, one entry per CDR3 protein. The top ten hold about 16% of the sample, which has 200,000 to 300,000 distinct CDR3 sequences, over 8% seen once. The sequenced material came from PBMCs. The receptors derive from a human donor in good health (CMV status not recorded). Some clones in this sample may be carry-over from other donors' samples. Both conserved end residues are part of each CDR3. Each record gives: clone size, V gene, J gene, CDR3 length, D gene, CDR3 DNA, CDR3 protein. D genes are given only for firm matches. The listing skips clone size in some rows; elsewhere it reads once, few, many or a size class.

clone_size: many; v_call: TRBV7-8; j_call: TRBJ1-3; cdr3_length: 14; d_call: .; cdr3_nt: TGTGCCAGCAGCTGGGACATTTCTGGAAACACCATATATTTT; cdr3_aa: CASSWDISGNTIYF
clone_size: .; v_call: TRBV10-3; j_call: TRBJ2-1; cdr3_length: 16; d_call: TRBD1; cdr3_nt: TGTGCCATCAGTGACACCGGGACAGGGGGCTACAATGAGCAGTTCTTC; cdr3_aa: CAISDTGTGGYNEQFF
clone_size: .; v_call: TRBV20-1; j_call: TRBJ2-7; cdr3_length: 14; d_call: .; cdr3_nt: TGCAGTGCTCGTGGTGGTCTAACATTCTACGAGCAGTACTTC; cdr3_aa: CSARGGLTFYEQYF
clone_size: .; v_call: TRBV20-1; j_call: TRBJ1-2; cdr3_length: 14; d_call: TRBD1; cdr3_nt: TGCAGTGCGGGGACAGGGGGAGCTAACTATGGCTACACCTTC; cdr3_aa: CSAGTGGANYGYTF
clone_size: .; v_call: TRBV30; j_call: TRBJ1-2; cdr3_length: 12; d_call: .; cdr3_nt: TGTGCCTGGAGTACTGGTAGCTATGGCTACACCTTC; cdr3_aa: CAWSTGSYGYTF
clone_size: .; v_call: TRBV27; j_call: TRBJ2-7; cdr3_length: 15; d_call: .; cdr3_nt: TGTGCCAGCAGTCTTCAAGCCGGGACTTCCTACGAGCAGTACTTC; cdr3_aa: CASSLQAGTSYEQYF
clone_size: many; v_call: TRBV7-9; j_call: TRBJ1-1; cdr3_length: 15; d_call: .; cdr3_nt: TGTGCCAGCAGCCCAGCCCAGGGACGGGACACTGAAGCTTTCTTT; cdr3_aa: CASSPAQGRDTEAFF
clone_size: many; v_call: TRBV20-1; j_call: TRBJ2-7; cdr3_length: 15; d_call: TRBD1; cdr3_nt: TGCAGTGCTAGAGGCCCGGGACAGATCGTCTCCGAGCAGTACTTC; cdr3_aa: CSARGPGQIVSEQYF
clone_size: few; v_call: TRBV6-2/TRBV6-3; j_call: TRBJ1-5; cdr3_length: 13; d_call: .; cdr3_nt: TGTGCCAGCAGGGACATTACCCTCAAAGGCCAGCATTTT; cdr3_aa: CASRDITLKGQHF
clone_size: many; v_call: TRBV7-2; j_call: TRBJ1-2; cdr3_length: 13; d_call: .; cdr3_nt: TGTGCCAGCAGCTTACCCACAGGGTATGGCTACACCTTC; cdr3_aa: CASSLPTGYGYTF
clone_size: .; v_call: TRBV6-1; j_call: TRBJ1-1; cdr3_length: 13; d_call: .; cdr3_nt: TGTGCCAGCAGAAGAGAGTTTAACACTGAAGCTTTCTTT; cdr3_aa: CASRREFNTEAFF
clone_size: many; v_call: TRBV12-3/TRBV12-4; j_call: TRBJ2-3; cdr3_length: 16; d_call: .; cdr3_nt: TGTGCCAGCAGCTCGATCCTCCTAGGGAGCACAGATACGCAGTATTTT; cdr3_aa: CASSSILLGSTDTQYF
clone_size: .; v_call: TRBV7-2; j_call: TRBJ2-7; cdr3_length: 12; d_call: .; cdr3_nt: TGTGCCAGCAGCGCCCGGGTGCACGAGCAGTACTTC; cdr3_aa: CASSARVHEQYF
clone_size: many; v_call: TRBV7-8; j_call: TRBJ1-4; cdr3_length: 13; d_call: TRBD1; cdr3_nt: TGTGCCAGCAGCCCGCGGGACAGGGGAAAACTGTTTTTT; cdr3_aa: CASSPRDRGKLFF
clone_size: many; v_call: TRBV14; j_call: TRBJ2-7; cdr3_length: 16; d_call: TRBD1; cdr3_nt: TGTGCCAGCAGCCCCCCCCGGGTAGGGGGCAGGTACGAGCAGTACTTC; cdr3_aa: CASSPPRVGGRYEQYF
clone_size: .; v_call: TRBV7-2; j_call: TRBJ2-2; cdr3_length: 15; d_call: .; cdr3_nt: TGTGCCAGCAGCTTAGGGGTTGGGGGAGACGGGGAGCTGTTTTTT; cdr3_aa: CASSLGVGGDGELFF
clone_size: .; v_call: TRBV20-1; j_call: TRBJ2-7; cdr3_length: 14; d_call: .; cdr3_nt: TGCAGTGCTAGACTACTCCGGGTTTACTACGAGCAGTACTTC; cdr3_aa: CSARLLRVYYEQYF
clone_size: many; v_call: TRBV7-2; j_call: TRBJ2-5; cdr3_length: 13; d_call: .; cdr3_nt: TGTGCCAGCAGCCTCCAACTCGCGGAGACCCAGTACTTC; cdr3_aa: CASSLQLAETQYF
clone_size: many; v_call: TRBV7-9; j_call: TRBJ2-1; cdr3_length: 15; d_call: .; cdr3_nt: TGTGCCAGCAGCTTAGTAGGGGGCTCCTACAATGAGCAGTTCTTC; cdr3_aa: CASSLVGGSYNEQFF
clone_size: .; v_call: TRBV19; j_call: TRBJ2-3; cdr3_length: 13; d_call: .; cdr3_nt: TGTGCCAGTAGTATAAGGAGAACAGATACGCAGTATTTT; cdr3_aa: CASSIRRTDTQYF
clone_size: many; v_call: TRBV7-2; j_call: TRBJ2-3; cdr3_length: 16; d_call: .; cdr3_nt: TGTGCCAGCAGCTTAGGGCACTTCACTAGCACAGATACGCAGTATTTT; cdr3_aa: CASSLGHFTSTDTQYF
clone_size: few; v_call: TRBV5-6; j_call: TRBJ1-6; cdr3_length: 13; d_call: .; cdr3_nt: TGTGCCAGCAGGGGCAGGGAGAATTCACCCCTCCACTTT; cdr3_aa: CASRGRENSPLHF
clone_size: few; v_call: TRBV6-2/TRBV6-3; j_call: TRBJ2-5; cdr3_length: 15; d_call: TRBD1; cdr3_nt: TGTGCCAGCAGTTACCTGGACAGGGGCCAAGAGACCCAGTACTTC; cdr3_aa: CASSYLDRGQETQYF
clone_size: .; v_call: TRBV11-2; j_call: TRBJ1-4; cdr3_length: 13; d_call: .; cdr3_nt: TGTGCCAGCAGCATTAGCCCTAATGAAAAACTGTTTTTT; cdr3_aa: CASSISPNEKLFF
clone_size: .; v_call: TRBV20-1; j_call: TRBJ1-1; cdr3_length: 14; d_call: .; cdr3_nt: TGCAGTGCTAGAGAAACAGGGCGTAAGGCTGAAGCTTTCTTT; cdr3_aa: CSARETGRKAEAFF
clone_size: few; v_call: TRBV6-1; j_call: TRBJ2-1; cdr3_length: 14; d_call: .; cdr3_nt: TGTGCCACCGACTCATTTAGCTCCTACAATGAGCAGTTCTTC; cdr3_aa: CATDSFSSYNEQFF
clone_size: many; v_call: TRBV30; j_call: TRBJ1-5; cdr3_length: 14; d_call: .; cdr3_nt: TGTGCCTGGTCGACACTCCATAGCAATCAGCCCCAGCATTTT; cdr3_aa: CAWSTLHSNQPQHF